The 13 T cell receptor beta chains in this list originate from one sample, sequenced in a study of T cell repertoires in cytomegalovirus infection. TCRdb analysed the reads with MiXCR anew, one entry per CDR3 protein. Of 120,000 to 150,000 distinct CDR3 sequences listed, approximately 5.9% are singletons. Sequenced: PBMCs. Receptor source: a human donor in good health (CMV status not recorded). Some clones in this sample may be carry-over from other donors' samples.

Concerning this clonotype: The junction and the germline gene differ at one end; a read error may be behind it. The rearrangement uses TRBV18 and TRBJ2-1, with TRBD1 matching over 7 bases. The CDR3 length is 17 residues. Germline lookup yields CDR1 KGHSH and CDR2 LQKENI. For the CDR3, the DNA is TGTGCCACCTCACCCCAATTACAACTCCAGGGGGACAATGAGCAGTTCTTC. Translation: CATSPQLQLQGDNEQFF.

V usage is TRBV7-3 and J usage is TRBJ1-1; weak D call: TRBD1 (5 bases). The germline V gene encodes CDR1 SGHTA and CDR2 FQGTGA. This CDR3 is 15 amino acids long. The V end was cut by 5 bases, the J end by 3 bases, with 16 bases between. The CDR3 DNA is TGTGCCAGCAGCCCCTTCGGGGGGATGGACACTGAAGCTTTCTTT. Protein sequence: CASSPFGGMDTEAFF.

The gene calls are TRBV28 and TRBJ1-1, with a possible D match to TRBD1 (6 bases). The CDR3 totals 13 residues. The germline gives CDR1 MDHEN, CDR2 SYDVKM. Trimming took 7 bases from V and 5 from J, leaving 14 bases between them. This CDR3 is CASNVDTGTEAFF. In nucleotides, the CDR3 is TGTGCCAGCAACGTAGATACAGGGACTGAAGCTTTCTTT.

This clonotype was picked up a small number of times. The chain has TRBV7-2 and TRBJ1-4; D remains unclear. Trimming stripped 1 base from V and 2 bases from J, with 8 bases between. This CDR3 region has 15 residues. Germline loops: CDR1 SGHTA, CDR2 FQGNSA. Here the CDR3 reads CASSLVGGTNEKLFF. DNA for the CDR3: TGTGCCAGCAGCTTAGTCGGCGGGACTAATGAAAAACTGTTTTTT.

Many counts were recorded for this clonotype. The chain links TRBV5-4 to TRBJ2-1; D is possibly TRBD1 (6 bases). The CDR3 runs 15 residues. V was trimmed by 1 base and J by 5 bases, leaving 13 bases between them. The V gene's germline CDR1 is SGHNT and CDR2 YYREEE (reference sequence). CDR3 sequence (DNA): TGTGCCAGCAGCTTGACAGGGATAAAACACAATGAGCAGTTCTTC. Protein: CASSLTGIKHNEQFF. Filled out from reference TRBV5-4 and TRBJ2-1, the complete variable domain reads ETGVTQSPTHLIKTRGQQVTLRCSSQSGHNTVSWYQQALGQGPQFIFQYYREEENGRGNFPPRFSGLQFPNYSSELNVNALELDDSALYLCASSLTGIKHNEQFFGPGTRLTVL.

This clonotype was counted at least ten times. This chain connects TRBV28 to TRBJ1-4, with TRBD1 matching over 7 bases. This CDR3 is built from 14 residues. The trim removed 4 bases at V and 8 bases at J, leaving 7 bases unmatched. Germline V gene lookup returns CDR1 MDHEN and CDR2 SYDVKM. In nucleotides, the CDR3 is TGTGCCAGCAGTTCGTCCGGGACAGAGGAAAAACTGTTTTTT. The encoded protein is CASSSSGTEEKLFF.

The genes are TRBV6-2 or TRBV6-3 and TRBJ1-1, with no clear D. Germline CDR1 reads MNHEY; CDR2 reads SVGEGT. V was pared by 2 bases and J by 4 bases, with 17 bases between. This CDR3 comprises 16 residues. The CDR3 DNA reads as TGTGCCAGCAGTTACCCGGGCGCGGGCCGGATCACTGAAGCTTTCTTT. Protein product: CASSYPGAGRITEAFF.

This clonotype was picked up a small number of times. The chain has TRBV6-2 or TRBV6-3 and TRBJ2-7; D unclear. Trimming took 0 bases from V and 5 from J, leaving 8 bases between them. Germline values: CDR1 MNHEY, CDR2 SVGEGT. This CDR3 comprises 13 residues. As DNA, the CDR3 is TGTGCCAGCAGTTACTCACCCCGGCACGAGCAGTACTTC. Its translation: CASSYSPRHEQYF.

This clonotype was counted many times. The chain links TRBV7-2 to TRBJ1-1, with 10 nucleotides matching TRBD1. The V and J ends lost 2 bases and 5 bases, in that order; junction bases with no gene match: 11. Germline CDR1 reads SGHTA; CDR2 reads FQGNSA. The CDR3 has 17 amino acids. In nucleotides, the CDR3 is TGTGCCAGCAGCTTATCTTCCGACTGGACAGGGGGGACTGAAGCTTTCTTT. Protein product: CASSLSSDWTGGTEAFF.

This clonotype was found many times. The V gene is TRBV6-2 or TRBV6-3, the J gene TRBJ2-1; no firm D call. CDR3 length: 10 residues. The germline CDR1 and CDR2 sequences are MNHEY and SVGEGT. V lost 6 bases, J lost 5 bases, and 2 bases lay in between. The CDR3 bases are TGTGCCAGCAGAGACAATGAGCAGTTCTTC. Encoded protein: CASRDNEQFF.

The gene calls are TRBV6-2 or TRBV6-3 and TRBJ1-5; D not certain. The length of the CDR3 is 18 residues. Trimming took off 6 bases at V and 0 bases at J, with 21 bases between the two ends. Germline V gene lookup returns CDR1 MNHEY and CDR2 SVGEGT. CDR3 nucleotide sequence: TGTGCCAGCAGCAATGGACTGACCCGAACCTCTAGCAATCAGCCCCAGCATTTT. It codes for CASSNGLTRTSSNQPQHF.

This chain joins TRBV3-1 and TRBJ2-7, with TRBD1 as a possible D gene (5 bases). The CDR3 contains 14 residues. The V gene lost 8 bases and the J gene lost 3 bases, with 17 bases spanning the gap. CDR1 LGHDT and CDR2 YNNKEL come from the germline V gene (reference sequence). CDR3 protein: CASSTATALYEQYF. The CDR3 bases are TGTGCCAGCTCCACTGCGACAGCCCTCTACGAGCAGTACTTC.

This chain connects TRBV27 to TRBJ1-1; D is unclear. This CDR3 is built from 12 residues. Germline lookup yields CDR1 MNHEY and CDR2 SMNVEV (reference sequence). With 8 bases removed from V and 8 bases from J, the gap between germline ends came to 15 bases. The CDR3 bases are TGTGCCAGCTCCCCGGGGAAACGCGAAGCTTTCTTT. This sequence encodes CASSPGKREAFF.